The clone carrying this TCR beta chain was detected only a few times. What it binds is not known. Time point in this sample: pre-sensitization, week 0. Treatment described: therapeutic diphenylcyclopropenone sensitization with weekly scalp DPC. MiXCR, applied by TCRdb to the RACE reads, yields one record per CDR3 protein. The data show roughly 250,000 distinct CDR3 sequences, 7% to 10% seen once. This CDR3 comprises 13 residues. The germline V gene encodes CDR1 SGHNT and CDR2 YYREEE (reference sequence). Trimming stripped 3 bases from V and 5 bases from J, with 8 bases between. The source of the sample is a study of human T cells and chemical hapten exposure. Points from the study as a whole: Alopecia affected the donors, so their immune response may differ from healthy people's.

The chain has TRBV5-4 and TRBJ2-2; no clear D. The TCR was taken from a woman between 40 and 55 years old with alopecia areata. Some clones in this sample may be carry-over from other donors' samples. This sample comprised whole blood, obtained in connection with sensitization to the hapten diphenylcyclopropenone (DPC). The CDR3 DNA reads TGTGCCAGCAGCTCGGACCGAACCGGGGAGCTGTTTTTT. The encoded protein is CASSSDRTGELFF.